This TCR beta chain was profiled in a study of control samples from healthy donors and cancer patients. Trimming removed 3 bases from V and 0 bases from J, with 15 bases in between. Looked up from germline, CDR1 is LGHNA and CDR2 is YSLEER. This CDR3 has 17 residues. Using immunoSEQ multiplex PCR, the repertoire was profiled, and TCRdb retains in-frame clones only, with some absent. The profile shows about 110,000 clones, approximately 82% of them singletons. The sequencing input was blood. This sequence was found in a man aged 18 to 29 in good health. The rearrangement joins TRBV4-3 to TRBJ1-3; D might be TRBD1 (5 bases). DNA for the CDR3: TGCGCCAGCAGCCAGACAGACACGGGGCGCTCTGGAAACACCATATATTTT. It encodes CASSQTDTGRSGNTIYF.